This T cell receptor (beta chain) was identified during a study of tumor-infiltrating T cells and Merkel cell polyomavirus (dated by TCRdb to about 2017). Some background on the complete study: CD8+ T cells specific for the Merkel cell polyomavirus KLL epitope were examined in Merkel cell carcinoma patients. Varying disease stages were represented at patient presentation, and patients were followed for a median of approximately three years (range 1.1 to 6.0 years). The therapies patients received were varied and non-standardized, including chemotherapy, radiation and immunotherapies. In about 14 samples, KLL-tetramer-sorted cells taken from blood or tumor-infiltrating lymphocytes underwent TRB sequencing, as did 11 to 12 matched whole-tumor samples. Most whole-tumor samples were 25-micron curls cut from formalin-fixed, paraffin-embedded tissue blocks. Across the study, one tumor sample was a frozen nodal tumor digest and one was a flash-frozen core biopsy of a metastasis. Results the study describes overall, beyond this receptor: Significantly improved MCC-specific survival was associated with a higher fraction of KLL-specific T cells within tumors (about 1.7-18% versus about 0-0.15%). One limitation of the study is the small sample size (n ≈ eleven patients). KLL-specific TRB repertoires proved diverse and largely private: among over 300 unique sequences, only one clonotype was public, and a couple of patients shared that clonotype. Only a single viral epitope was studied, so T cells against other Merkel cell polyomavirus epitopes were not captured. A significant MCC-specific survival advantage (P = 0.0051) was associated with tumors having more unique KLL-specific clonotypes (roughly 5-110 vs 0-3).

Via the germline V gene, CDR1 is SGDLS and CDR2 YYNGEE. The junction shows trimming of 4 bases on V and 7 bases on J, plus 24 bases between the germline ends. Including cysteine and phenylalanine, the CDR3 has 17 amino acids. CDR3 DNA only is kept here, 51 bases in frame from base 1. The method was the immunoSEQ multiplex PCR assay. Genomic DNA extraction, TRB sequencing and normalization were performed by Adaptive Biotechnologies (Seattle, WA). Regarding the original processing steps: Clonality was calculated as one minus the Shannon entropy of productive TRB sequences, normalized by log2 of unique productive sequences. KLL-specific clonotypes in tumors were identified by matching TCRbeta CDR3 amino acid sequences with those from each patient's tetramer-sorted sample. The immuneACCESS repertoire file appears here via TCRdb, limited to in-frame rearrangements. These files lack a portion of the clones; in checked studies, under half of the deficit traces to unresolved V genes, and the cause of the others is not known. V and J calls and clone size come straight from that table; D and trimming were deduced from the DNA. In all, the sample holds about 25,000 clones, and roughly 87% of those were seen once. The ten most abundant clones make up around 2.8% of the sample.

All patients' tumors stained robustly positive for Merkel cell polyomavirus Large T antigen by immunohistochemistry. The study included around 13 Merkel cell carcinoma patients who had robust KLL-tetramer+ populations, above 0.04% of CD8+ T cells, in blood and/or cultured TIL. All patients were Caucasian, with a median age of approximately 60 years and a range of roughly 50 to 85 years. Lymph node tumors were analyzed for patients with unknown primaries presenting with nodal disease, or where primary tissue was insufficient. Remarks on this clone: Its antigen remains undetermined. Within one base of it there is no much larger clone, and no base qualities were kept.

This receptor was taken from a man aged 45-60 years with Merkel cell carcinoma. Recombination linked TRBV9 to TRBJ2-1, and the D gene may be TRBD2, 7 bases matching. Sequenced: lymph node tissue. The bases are TGTGCCAGCAGCCCTTCCCAGTGGGGGGGGCTTGCTAATGAGCAGTTCTTC. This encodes CASSPSQWGGLANEQFF.